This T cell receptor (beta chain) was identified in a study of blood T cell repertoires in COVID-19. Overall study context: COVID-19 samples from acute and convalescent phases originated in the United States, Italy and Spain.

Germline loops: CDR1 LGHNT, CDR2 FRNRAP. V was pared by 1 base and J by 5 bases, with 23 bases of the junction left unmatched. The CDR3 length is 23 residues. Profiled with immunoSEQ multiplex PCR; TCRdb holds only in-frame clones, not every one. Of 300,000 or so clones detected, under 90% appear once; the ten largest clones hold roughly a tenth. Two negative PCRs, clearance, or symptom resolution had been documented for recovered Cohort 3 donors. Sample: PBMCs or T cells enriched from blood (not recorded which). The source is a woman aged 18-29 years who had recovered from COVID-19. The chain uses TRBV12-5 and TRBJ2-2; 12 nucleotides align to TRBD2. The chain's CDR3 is CASGLGGLAGPTYSNSDTGELFF. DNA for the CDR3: TGTGCTAGTGGTTTGGGTGGACTAGCGGGACCCACTTACTCGAACTCGGATACCGGGGAGCTGTTTTTT.